At least ten counts were recorded for the clone carrying this T cell receptor beta chain. These data come from a study of early T cells in non-severe SARS-CoV-2 infection. Overall study: Sequenced material consisted of bulk RNA (from unsorted whole blood), and chains were unpaired.

Germline V gene data show CDR1 as MNHEY and CDR2 as SMNVEV (reference sequence). Trimming stripped 2 bases from V and 9 bases from J, with 8 bases between. This CDR3 spans 12 amino acids. Unique molecular identifiers were affixed to single, distinct cDNA molecules. TCRdb ran MiXCR on the 5' RACE reads and lists one entry per CDR3 protein. Here the sample spans some 46,000 distinct CDR3 sequences, about 9.3% being singletons. Sequenced: whole blood. The chain joins TRBV27 to TRBJ1-5; no clear D gene. This sequence was found in an adult who was a healthcare worker with PCR-confirmed SARS-CoV-2 infection or an uninfected control (not recorded which). In nucleotides, the CDR3 is TGTGCCAGCAGTTTACAGTCCAGGCCCCAGCATTTT. Amino acids: CASSLQSRPQHF.